One and the same sample provided the 32 T cell receptor beta chains below, sequenced in a study of blood T cell repertoires in COVID-19. The repertoire was sequenced with immunoSEQ multiplex PCR; TCRdb's copy has only in-frame clones and lacks some. The sample lists over 90,000 clones, about 87% seen once, with about 3% in the top ten. Source material: peripheral blood. The receptors stem from a man between 50 and 59 years old with active or convalescent COVID-19.

The gene calls are TRBV7-2 and TRBJ1-3; 8 bases line up with TRBD1. The germline V gene encodes CDR1 SGHTA and CDR2 FQGNSA. The CDR3 totals 15 residues. The ends lost 4 bases at V and 0 bases at J; junction bases unmatched: 2. The CDR3 spells CASSYTGGSGNTIYF. CDR3 nucleotide sequence: TGTGCCAGCAGCTACACAGGGGGCTCTGGAAACACCATATATTTT.

The chain links TRBV7-8 to TRBJ1-6; perhaps TRBD1 as D (6 bases). This CDR3 spans 14 amino acids. Germline CDR1 reads SGHVS; CDR2 reads FQNEAQ. The V gene lost 5 bases and the J gene lost 5 bases, with 10 bases spanning the gap. CDR3 region: CASSPGANNSPLHF. The CDR3 DNA follows: TGTGCCAGCAGCCCAGGGGCGAATAATTCACCCCTCCACTTT. Drawing the rest from reference TRBV7-8 and TRBJ1-6, the complete variable domain is GAGVSQSPRYKVAKRGQDVALRCDPISGHVSLFWYQQALGQGPEFLTYFQNEAQLDKSGLPSDRFFAERPEGSVSTLKIQRTQQEDSAVYLCASSPGANNSPLHFGNGTRLTVT.

In DNA form, the CDR3 reads TGCAGTGCTAGTACAGGGCTTTCTGAAGCTTTCTTT. Amino acids: CSASTGLSEAFF. The rearrangement links TRBV20-1 to TRBJ1-1; TRBD1 might be the D (6 bases). Per germline, CDR1 DFQATT and CDR2 SNEGSKA (reference sequence). The V end lost 3 bases, the J end lost 6 bases, and 11 bases lay between the germline ends. The CDR3 contains 12 residues.

The chain carries TRBV7-9 and TRBJ1-2; 12 bases match TRBD1. This CDR3 contains 15 residues. The germline V gene encodes CDR1 SEHNR and CDR2 FQNEAQ (reference sequence). J gave up 3 bases and V 4 bases, and 3 bases lay outside the gene matches. The chain's CDR3 is CASSYGTGGDYGYTF. DNA for the CDR3: TGTGCCAGCAGCTACGGGACAGGGGGCGACTATGGCTACACCTTC. The variable domain in full, completed from reference TRBV7-9 and TRBJ1-2, reads DTGVSQNPRHKITKRGQNVTFRCDPISEHNRLYWYRQTLGQGPEFLTYFQNEAQLEKSRLLSDRFSAERPKGSFSTLEIQRTEQGDSAMYLCASSYGTGGDYGYTFGSGTRLTVV.

The count of this clone is one. This chain links TRBV7-2 with TRBJ1-5, with 7 bases that match TRBD1. Germline values: CDR1 SGHTA, CDR2 FQGNSA. With 5 bases clipped from V and 5 bases from J, the junction kept 6 bases outside the gene matches. CDR3 size: 14 residues. The CDR3 coding sequence is TGTGCCAGCAGCCTGGGACAGAGGGATCAGCCCCAGCATTTT. Protein: CASSLGQRDQPQHF.

This clone was found once. The chain couples TRBV9 to TRBJ1-2; D is undetermined. Trimming left V 0 bases short and J 2 bases short, with 8 bases between. This CDR3 spans 14 amino acids. The V gene's germline CDR1 is SGDLS and CDR2 YYNGEE. CDR3 residues: CASSVGSVNYGYTF. Here the CDR3 DNA reads TGTGCCAGCAGCGTAGGATCAGTAAACTATGGCTACACCTTC.

The genes are TRBV25-1 and TRBJ1-4; D call uncertain. V was shortened by 6 bases and J by 8 bases, with 16 bases between the two germline ends. The CDR3 consists of 14 residues. In germline, CDR1 is MGHDK, CDR2 SYGVNS. The CDR3 region has the DNA TGTGCCAGCAGGGTCGGGAGGGAGGTAGAAAAACTGTTTTTT. Its protein product is CASRVGREVEKLFF.

This chain connects TRBV3-1 (or the pseudogene TRBV3-2) to TRBJ2-5; perhaps TRBD1 as D (6 bases). Germline assignment: CDR1 LGHDT and CDR2 YNNKEL (reference sequence). This CDR3 comprises 13 residues. The V and J ends lost 4 bases and 3 bases respectively, with 9 bases between them. Here the CDR3 reads CASSLGHKETQYF. DNA of the CDR3: TGTGCCAGCAGCCTGGGACATAAAGAGACCCAGTACTTC.

The chain carries TRBV28 and TRBJ2-3; tentatively, D is TRBD1 (5 bases). Germline V gives CDR1 MDHEN, CDR2 SYDVKM. Trimming stripped 7 bases from V and 2 bases from J, with 10 bases between. The CDR3 has 13 amino acids. The CDR3: CASIGANTDTQYF. The CDR3 bases are TGTGCCAGCATTGGGGCTAACACAGATACGCAGTATTTT. Supplemented by reference TRBV28 and TRBJ2-3, the full variable domain reads DVKVTQSSRYLVKRTGEKVFLECVQDMDHENMFWYRQDPGLGLRLIYFSYDVKMKEKGDIPEGYSVSREKKERFSLILESASTNQTSMYLCASIGANTDTQYFGPGTRLTVL.

The V call is TRBV6-1, the J call TRBJ2-7, with TRBD1 as a possible D gene (6 bases). The germline V and J ends were trimmed by 2 bases and 1 base, with 24 bases remaining between them. This CDR3 comprises 19 residues. The germline gives CDR1 MNHNS, CDR2 SASEGT. CDR3 protein: CASSEYEDRAGTRSYEQYV. The CDR3 region has the DNA TGTGCCAGCAGTGAATATGAGGACCGGGCTGGGACAAGGTCCTACGAGCAGTACGTC.

This chain uses TRBV15 with TRBJ1-5; D not certain. The CDR3 has 15 amino acids. Germline values: CDR1 LNHNV, CDR2 YYDKDF (reference sequence). With 0 bases removed from V and 0 bases from J, the gap between germline ends came to 6 bases. The CDR3 here is CATSRDPNSNQPQHF. DNA of the CDR3: TGTGCCACCAGCAGAGATCCTAATAGCAATCAGCCCCAGCATTTT. The full variable domain, rest sourced from reference TRBV15 and TRBJ1-5, is DAMVIQNPRYQVTQFGKPVTLSCSQTLNHNVMYWYQQKSSQAPKLLFHYYDKDFNNEADTPDNFQSRRPNTSFCFLDIRSPGLGDTAMYLCATSRDPNSNQPQHFGDGTRLSIL.

The chain is built from TRBV9 and TRBJ1-1; 9 positions match TRBD1. V shed 4 bases, J shed 4 bases, and the junction held 2 bases outside the gene matches. The germline V gene has CDR1 SGDLS and CDR2 YYNGEE. CDR3 length: 13 residues. The CDR3 nucleotides are TGTGCCAGCAGCCGGACAGGGGTCACTGAAGCTTTCTTT. Protein product: CASSRTGVTEAFF.

This clone was counted a single time. V and J are TRBV9 and TRBJ2-6, with unresolved D. Trimming took off 0 bases at V and 4 bases at J, with 5 bases between the two ends. The V gene's germline CDR1 is SGDLS and CDR2 YYNGEE. This CDR3 is 14 amino acids long. The CDR3 spells CASSVALGANVLTF. The CDR3 DNA sequence: TGTGCCAGCAGCGTAGCCCTCGGGGCCAACGTCCTGACTTTC. Using reference TRBV9 and TRBJ2-6 for the parts outside the CDR3, the full variable domain is DSGVTQTPKHLITATGQRVTLRCSPRSGDLSVYWYQQSLDQGLQFLIQYYNGEERAKGNILERFSAQQFPDLHSELNLSSLELGDSALYFCASSVALGANVLTFGAGSRLTVL.

The rearrangement uses TRBV3-1 (or the pseudogene TRBV3-2) and TRBJ2-1, with TRBD2 matching 11 bases. Germline CDR1 reads LGHDT; CDR2 reads YNNKEL (reference sequence). V gave up 7 bases and J gave up 3 bases; unmatched junction bases: 2. CDR3 size: 14 residues. This CDR3 reads CASTLAGGYNEQFF. CDR3 DNA sequence: TGTGCCAGCACCCTAGCGGGGGGCTACAATGAGCAGTTCTTC.

J is TRBJ1-1 and V is TRBV6-5; possible D gene TRBD1, 6 bases. Germline lookup yields CDR1 MNHEY and CDR2 SVGAGI. The CDR3 runs 13 residues. Deletions cut 4 bases from V and 5 bases from J, with 11 bases between. Here the CDR3 reads CASSWDIPTEAFF. CDR3 DNA sequence: TGTGCCAGCAGTTGGGACATTCCAACTGAAGCTTTCTTT.

The chain is built from TRBV6-2 or TRBV6-3 and TRBJ2-3; 7 positions agree with TRBD1. This CDR3 has 14 residues. Germline-derived CDR1 and CDR2 are MNHEY and SVGEGT. The ends lost 7 bases at V and 2 bases at J; junction bases unmatched: 6. CDR3 amino acids: CASTPGQNTDTQYF. For the CDR3, the DNA is TGTGCCAGCACCCCGGGACAGAACACAGATACGCAGTATTTT.

V usage is TRBV28 and J usage is TRBJ2-1, with 7 bases identical to TRBD2. CDR1 MDHEN and CDR2 SYDVKM come from the germline V gene. Losses at the gene ends were 2 bases for V and 0 bases for J; bases not matched to a gene: 10. The CDR3 has 18 amino acids. The chain's CDR3 is CASSLPEEGRGSYNEQFF. CDR3 nucleotides: TGTGCCAGCAGTTTACCAGAGGAGGGGAGGGGCTCCTACAATGAGCAGTTCTTC.

This clone was detected many times. Other DNA sequences of this sample code for an identical CDR3. The chain links TRBV9 to TRBJ1-5; possibly TRBD1 for D (5 bases). Per the germline V gene, CDR1 is SGDLS and CDR2 is YYNGEE. V shed 3 bases and J shed 0 bases, with 7 bases lying between them. This CDR3 is 14 amino acids long. CDR3 coding DNA: TGTGCCAGCAGCGCGACAGATAGCAATCAGCCCCAGCATTTT. Translated: CASSATDSNQPQHF. The whole variable domain, remainder taken from reference TRBV9 and TRBJ1-5, is DSGVTQTPKHLITATGQRVTLRCSPRSGDLSVYWYQQSLDQGLQFLIQYYNGEERAKGNILERFSAQQFPDLHSELNLSSLELGDSALYFCASSATDSNQPQHFGDGTRLSIL.

Note on this clone: This CDR3 is also generated by other DNA sequences in the sample. The chain is built from TRBV29-1 and TRBJ1-2; D is perhaps TRBD1 (6 bases). The CDR3 totals 15 residues. Germline CDR1 SQVTM, CDR2 ANQGSEA. Trimming took 1 base from V and 4 from J, leaving 16 bases between them. In nucleotides, the CDR3 is TGCAGCGTTGAAGGTCGGGGGGGGCGCGGCTATGGCTACACCTTC. Its protein product is CSVEGRGGRGYGYTF.

The J gene is TRBJ1-1, the V gene TRBV6-5; D is uncertain. Germline CDR1 and CDR2: MNHEY and SVGAGI. Trimming removed 4 bases from V and 2 bases from J, with 11 bases in between. This CDR3 region has 14 residues. CDR3 sequence: CASSSRGPNTEAFF. In DNA form, the CDR3 reads TGTGCCAGCAGTTCACGTGGGCCCAACACTGAAGCTTTCTTT.

This chain uses TRBV28 with TRBJ1-1, with D possibly being TRBD1 (5 bases). Germline V gene lookup returns CDR1 MDHEN and CDR2 SYDVKM. V was clipped by 2 bases and J by 1 base, with 8 bases between them. The CDR3 has 14 amino acids. DNA for the CDR3: TGTGCCAGCAGTTTAAGTGACAGGAACACTGAAGCTTTCTTT. Protein sequence: CASSLSDRNTEAFF.

The chain uses TRBV5-1 and TRBJ1-3; TRBD1 agrees at 7 bases. Germline loops: CDR1 SGHRS, CDR2 YFSETQ. The trim removed 4 bases at V and 2 bases at J, leaving 3 bases unmatched. This CDR3 has 14 residues. The CDR3 protein is CASSVDRAGNTIYF. CDR3 DNA: TGCGCCAGCAGCGTCGACAGGGCTGGAAACACCATATATTTT.

The table lists this clone with a count of one. The genes are TRBV2 and TRBJ1-5; TRBD1 aligns across 7 bases. Looked up from germline, CDR1 is SNHLY and CDR2 is FYNNEI. The J segment lost 4 bases and the V segment lost 4 bases, leaving 4 bases of the junction unmatched. This CDR3 spans 14 amino acids. Here the CDR3 reads CASSGADRNQPQHF. In DNA form, the CDR3 reads TGTGCCAGCAGTGGAGCGGACAGGAATCAGCCCCAGCATTTT. Combining the CDR3 with reference TRBV2 and TRBJ1-5 gives the whole variable domain EPEVTQTPSHQVTQMGQEVILRCVPISNHLYFYWYRQILGQKVEFLVSFYNNEISEKSEIFDDQFSVERPDGSNFTLKIRSTKLEDSAMYFCASSGADRNQPQHFGDGTRLSIL.

The chain recombines TRBV10-3 with TRBJ2-7; the D gene is possibly TRBD1 (6 bases). Between the trimmed V and J ends, which lost 7 bases and 3 bases, there was a span of 13 bases. The V gene's germline CDR1 is ENHRY and CDR2 SYGVKD. The length of the CDR3 is 13 residues. CDR3 bases: TGTGCCATCAAAGGCGAGGGGGTCTACGAGCAGTACGTC. Protein: CAIKGEGVYEQYV.

The chain employs TRBV24-1 and TRBJ2-1, with 11 bases lining up with TRBD1. CDR1 is KGHDR and CDR2 is SFDVKD in the germline V gene. V lost 4 bases, J lost 8 bases, and 9 bases stayed unmatched. The CDR3 runs to 16 residues. The DNA for the CDR3 is TGTGCCACCAGTGACTGGACAGGGGGCCGTACGGATGAGCAGTTCTTC. Translated, it gives CATSDWTGGRTDEQFF.

V gene TRBV21-1 combines with J gene TRBJ2-5; TRBD2, the table's D call, lacks a check against the DNA. TRBV21-1 is classified as a pseudogene. The CDR3 sequence is 13 residues long. The CDR3 sequence: CASKATVLETQYF. For the CDR3, the DNA is TGTGCCAGCAAAGCTACCGTTCTGGAGACCCAGTACTTC.

The chain employs TRBV28 and TRBJ2-7; a possible D gene is TRBD2 (6 bases). V lost 3 bases and J lost 6, with 15 bases in between. CDR1 MDHEN and CDR2 SYDVKM come from the germline V gene. The CDR3 spans 14 residues. The CDR3: CASSLSAQGGEQYV. The CDR3 DNA is TGTGCCAGCAGTTTGTCCGCTCAGGGAGGCGAGCAGTACGTC.

This clone was seen a single time. This chain joins TRBV13 and TRBJ2-7; 15 nucleotides match TRBD2. The CDR3 spans 18 residues. Trimming at V came to 5 bases and at J to 4 bases, leaving 12 bases not matched to a gene. CDR1 and CDR2 from the germline V gene are PRHDT and FYEKMQ (reference sequence). The CDR3: CASSGPGLAGGRHYEQYV. CDR3 in DNA: TGTGCCAGCAGCGGTCCGGGACTAGCGGGGGGACGGCATTACGAGCAGTACGTC.

The V and J genes are TRBV14 and TRBJ2-3, with D tentatively TRBD1 (5 bases). The V end lost 2 bases, the J end lost 0 bases, and 12 bases lay between the germline ends. The CDR3 has 16 amino acids. Germline-derived CDR1 and CDR2 are SGHDN and FVKESK. CDR3 residues: CASSQFQGISTDTQYF. CDR3 coding DNA: TGTGCCAGCAGCCAATTTCAGGGAATAAGCACAGATACGCAGTATTTT.

This clone was seen just once. The chain has TRBV5-1 and TRBJ1-1, with TRBD1 as a possible D gene (6 bases). CDR1 SGHRS and CDR2 YFSETQ come from the germline V gene. The CDR3 has 12 residues. V lost 6 bases and J 7 bases, leaving 13 bases between the germline ends. CDR3 protein: CASTNQGNEAFF. As DNA, the CDR3 is TGCGCCAGCACCAATCAGGGGAATGAAGCTTTCTTT.

This chain uses TRBV3-1 (or the pseudogene TRBV3-2) with TRBJ2-5; D uncertain. Germline-derived CDR1 and CDR2 are LGHDT and YNNKEL (reference sequence). Trimming removed 3 bases at V and 1 base at J, with 6 bases between. The CDR3 runs 13 residues. This CDR3 reads CASSQTLQETQYF. As DNA, the CDR3 is TGTGCCAGCAGCCAGACACTCCAAGAGACCCAGTACTTC.

This clone was recorded once. The chain uses TRBV10-2 and TRBJ2-3, with D possibly matching TRBD1 (5 bases). The CDR3 runs to 15 residues. Germline V lookup: CDR1 WSHSY, CDR2 SAAADI. Trimming removed 4 bases at V and 0 bases at J, with 11 bases between. This CDR3 is CASSVDTTSTDTQYF. CDR3 nucleotides: TGCGCCAGCAGTGTGGACACTACTAGCACAGATACGCAGTATTTT.